These 26 T cell receptor beta chains originate from one sample sequenced in a study of cytomegalovirus exposure and HLA in healthy donors. The repertoire was sequenced with immunoSEQ multiplex PCR; TCRdb's copy has only in-frame clones and lacks some. The repertoire has roughly 150,000 clones, 85% to 90% of them found once; the top ten carry under 4.5%. The sample taken for sequencing was PBMCs. The receptors were gathered from a man younger than 30 in good health and CMV-seropositive.

V is TRBV19 and J is TRBJ2-1; 9 bases map to TRBD2. The CDR3 contains 13 residues. Trimming at V came to 5 bases and at J to 8 bases, leaving 4 bases not matched to a gene. Germline V gene lookup returns CDR1 LNHDA and CDR2 SQIVND (reference sequence). The DNA for the CDR3 is TGTGCCAGTAGTTTCGGACTAGCGTATGAGCAGTTCTTC. As protein: CASSFGLAYEQFF.

The rearrangement links TRBV18 to TRBJ2-4, with 8 bases aligning to TRBD1. The ends lost 4 bases at V and 5 bases at J; junction bases unmatched: 10. Germline CDR1 is KGHSH and CDR2 is LQKENI. The CDR3 length is 16 residues. CDR3 coding DNA: TGTGCCAGCTCACAAGGACAGGGCCCGTCGGAAAACATTCAGTACTTC. Translating it yields CASSQGQGPSENIQYF.

The chain recombines TRBV18 with TRBJ2-7; the match to TRBD2 covers 8 bases. The ends lost 5 bases at V and 3 bases at J; junction bases unmatched: 3. Per the germline V gene, CDR1 is KGHSH and CDR2 is LQKENI. CDR3 length: 13 residues. This chain's CDR3 is CASSTGGGYEQYF. CDR3 DNA sequence: TGTGCCAGCTCAACGGGGGGGGGCTACGAGCAGTACTTC.

The chain is built from TRBV7-3 and TRBJ1-1; 7 bases align to TRBD1. Trimming removed 3 bases from V and 10 bases from J; junction bases left unmatched: 8. The CDR3 has 13 residues. Germline assignment: CDR1 SGHTA and CDR2 FQGTGA. In DNA form, the CDR3 reads TGTGCCAGCAGCTTTGGCCAGGGGGGATCAGCTTTCTTT. As protein: CASSFGQGGSAFF.

The rearrangement joins TRBV18 to TRBJ2-7; 7 nucleotides line up with TRBD1. With V trimmed by 3 bases and J by 7 bases, 9 bases remained unmatched. Germline lookup yields CDR1 KGHSH and CDR2 LQKENI. The CDR3 consists of 14 residues. The CDR3 reads CASSPTGQWREQYF. The CDR3 coding sequence is TGTGCCAGCTCACCGACAGGGCAGTGGAGGGAGCAGTACTTC.

The chain recombines TRBV11-3 with TRBJ2-1; no clear D. The CDR3 length is 16 residues. The V end was cut by 5 bases, the J end by 0 bases, with 14 bases between. From germline, CDR1 is SGHNT and CDR2 YENEEA. The CDR3 spells CASSASLRSSYNEQFF. The CDR3 DNA reads as TGTGCCAGCAGCGCCTCACTCCGGAGCTCCTACAATGAGCAGTTCTTC.

The chain is built from TRBV14 and TRBJ1-2, with TRBD1 as a possible D gene (5 bases). V was trimmed by 1 base and J by 4 bases, leaving 13 bases between them. This CDR3 spans 15 amino acids. The germline gives CDR1 SGHDN, CDR2 FVKESK. CDR3 coding DNA: TGTGCCAGCAGCCAAGGAACAGGACAAGGCTATGGCTACACCTTC. Protein product: CASSQGTGQGYGYTF.

This clone was seen a handful of times. This rearrangement joins TRBV7-2 to TRBJ2-7; D gene uncertain. CDR1 is SGHTA, CDR2 FQGNSA, per germline. CDR3 length: 13 residues. The V gene lost 1 base and the J gene lost 2 bases, with 6 bases spanning the gap. The CDR3 loop reads CASSLDSPYEQYF. The CDR3 bases are TGTGCCAGCAGCTTAGACTCCCCCTACGAGCAGTACTTC.

The chain links TRBV5-1 to TRBJ2-5; the D gene is possibly TRBD2 (5 bases). The V end lost 0 bases, the J end lost 5 bases, and 14 bases lay between the germline ends. CDR1 is SGHRS, CDR2 YFSETQ, per germline. This CDR3 region has 15 residues. This CDR3 reads CASSLEAVSGETQYF. CDR3 sequence (DNA): TGCGCCAGCAGCTTGGAGGCGGTATCGGGGGAGACCCAGTACTTC.

The genes are TRBV6-5 and TRBJ2-6, with D possibly TRBD1 on 6 matching bases. The ends were cut back, 4 bases at V and 4 bases at J, with 11 bases in the middle. Germline V CDR1 and CDR2: MNHEY, SVGAGI. The CDR3 spans 15 residues. The CDR3 is CASSSLTGGANVLTF. For the CDR3, the DNA is TGTGCCAGCAGTTCCCTGACAGGCGGGGCCAACGTCCTGACTTTC.

The chain has TRBV2 and TRBJ1-4, with D possibly being TRBD1 (5 bases). V was pared by 6 bases and J by 0 bases, with 11 bases between. Germline lookup yields CDR1 SNHLY and CDR2 FYNNEI. The CDR3 covers 15 residues. CDR3 DNA: TGTGCCAGCAGCCAAGACAGTGCAACTAATGAAAAACTGTTTTTT. Amino acid sequence: CASSQDSATNEKLFF.

V usage is TRBV4-2 and J usage is TRBJ2-5; TRBD2 matches 8 bases. CDR1 and CDR2 from the germline V gene are LGHNA and YNFKEQ. V dropped 2 bases and J dropped 1; count of bases not matched to a gene: 9. The CDR3 spans 17 residues. CDR3 nucleotide sequence: TGTGCCAGCAGCCAAAGGGGCCGGGAGGGCCCCCAAGAGACCCAGTACTTC. The encoded protein is CASSQRGREGPQETQYF.

This clone appeared a few times. The gene calls are TRBV5-8 and TRBJ2-1, with D possibly being TRBD2 (6 bases). The germline V gene encodes CDR1 SGHTS and CDR2 YDEGEE. V was cut by 1 base and J by 6 bases, with 17 bases left in between. The CDR3 loop spans 16 amino acids. The CDR3 protein is CASSLRGTRGSNEQFF. The CDR3, as DNA: TGTGCCAGCAGCTTGCGGGGGACCCGGGGCTCCAATGAGCAGTTCTTC.

The rearrangement uses TRBV27 and TRBJ2-5, with 8 nucleotides matching TRBD2. With the DNA end fitting TRBJ2-7 better, the J assignment may be wrong. CDR1 is MNHEY and CDR2 is SMNVEV in the germline V gene (reference sequence). The CDR3 has 16 amino acids. The DNA for the CDR3 is TGTGCCAGCCTCCCGGGACTAGTGCAAGTTGTCTACGAGCAGTACTTC. It encodes CASLPGLVQVVYEQYF.

The chain has TRBV7-6 and TRBJ2-5; D perhaps matches TRBD1 (5 bases). This CDR3 has 15 amino acids. Looked up from germline, CDR1 is SGHVS and CDR2 is FNYEAQ. Trimming pared 5 bases from V and 5 bases from J, leaving 18 bases between. CDR3 sequence: CASSQRLQQGETQYF. CDR3 DNA: TGTGCCAGCAGCCAACGGCTCCAGCAGGGCGAGACCCAGTACTTC.

The chain is built from TRBV6-5 and TRBJ2-1, with 7 bases that match TRBD2. The CDR3 sequence is 11 residues long. CDR1 is MNHEY and CDR2 is SVGAGI in the germline V gene. V lost 8 bases and J lost 9; bases outside the gene matches: 4. The CDR3 protein is CASRRESEQFF. The CDR3 DNA reads TGTGCCAGCCGGCGGGAGAGTGAGCAGTTCTTC.

V usage is TRBV7-9 and J usage is TRBJ1-5, with D unresolved. CDR1 and CDR2 (germline): SEHNR, FQNEAQ (reference sequence). V was clipped by 5 bases and J by 6 bases, with 14 bases between them. The CDR3 loop spans 14 amino acids. Here the CDR3 reads CASSREMAGQPQHF. The CDR3, as DNA: TGTGCCAGCAGCCGAGAAATGGCAGGTCAGCCCCAGCATTTT.

The chain is built from TRBV27 and TRBJ2-1, with 14 bases fitting TRBD2. This CDR3 spans 14 amino acids. Per germline, CDR1 MNHEY and CDR2 SMNVEV (reference sequence). Trimming cost V 5 bases and J 14 bases; bases outside gene matches: 8. CDR3 sequence: CASSIGLAGGGEFF. CDR3 DNA: TGTGCCAGCAGTATAGGACTAGCGGGAGGTGGGGAGTTCTTC.

This clone was picked up a small number of times. The chain uses TRBV18 and TRBJ1-5; TRBD1 might be the D (6 bases). Deletions cut 3 bases from V and 9 bases from J, with 18 bases between. The germline V gene has CDR1 KGHSH and CDR2 LQKENI. The CDR3 covers 15 residues. In DNA form, the CDR3 reads TGTGCCAGCTCACCCGGGACACAGGGACCGCTGCCCCAGCATTTT. This translates into CASSPGTQGPLPQHF.

The genes are TRBV30 and TRBJ2-3; TRBD2 aligns across 11 bases. CDR3 size: 14 residues. V dropped 0 bases and J dropped 5; count of bases not matched to a gene: 1. CDR1 GTSNPN and CDR2 SVGIG come from the germline V gene (reference sequence). Written as DNA, the CDR3 is TGTGCCTGGAGTGTCGGACTAGCGGGAGATACGCAGTATTTT. Its translation is CAWSVGLAGDTQYF.

V and J are TRBV9 and TRBJ2-1; 14 positions match TRBD2. CDR3 size: 19 residues. Germline CDR1 and CDR2: SGDLS and YYNGEE. The V segment lost 0 bases and the J segment 7 bases; nucleotides outside the gene matches: 12. CDR3 residues: CASSVGLAGGRGFLNEQFF. CDR3 bases: TGTGCCAGCAGCGTAGGACTAGCGGGAGGGCGTGGGTTTTTGAATGAGCAGTTCTTC.

A few counts support this clone. J is TRBJ1-2 and V is TRBV5-4, with TRBD1 as a possible D gene (5 bases). V lost 2 bases and J 4 bases, leaving 9 bases between the germline ends. The V gene's germline CDR1 is SGHNT and CDR2 YYREEE (reference sequence). The length of the CDR3 is 13 residues. CDR3 coding DNA: TGTGCCAGCAGCTTAAGGCAGGGCTATGGCTACACCTTC. This translates into CASSLRQGYGYTF.

This rearrangement joins TRBV6-1 to TRBJ2-6; the D gene is possibly TRBD1 (6 bases). Germline V gene data show CDR1 as MNHNS and CDR2 as SASEGT. The CDR3 loop spans 14 amino acids. The V end lost 7 bases, the J end lost 4 bases, and 11 bases lay between the germline ends. The DNA for the CDR3 is TGTGCCAGCATACGAGGGGGAGGGGCCAACGTCCTGACTTTC. Amino acids: CASIRGGGANVLTF.

The chain carries TRBV4-1 and TRBJ2-1, with 11 nucleotides matching TRBD2. Germline CDR1 and CDR2: MGHRA and YSYEKL. CDR3 length equals 16 residues. The junction had 4 bases not matched to a gene; V was cut back by 4 bases and J by 2 bases. The CDR3 region is CASSPSLAGAYNEQFF. The CDR3 DNA is TGCGCCAGCAGCCCTTCACTAGCGGGGGCCTACAATGAGCAGTTCTTC.

This chain connects TRBV12-5 to TRBJ2-1, with D possibly matching TRBD1 (5 bases). Germline CDR1 and CDR2: LGHNT and FRNRAP. Trimming took off 6 bases at V and 3 bases at J, with 18 bases between the two ends. CDR3 length equals 16 residues. Here the CDR3 reads CASGRGVYRNYNEQFF. DNA of the CDR3: TGTGCTAGTGGCCGCGGAGTGTACAGGAACTACAATGAGCAGTTCTTC. The full variable domain, completed using reference TRBV12-5 and TRBJ2-1, is DARVTQTPRHKVTEMGQEVTMRCQPILGHNTVFWYRQTMMQGLELLAYFRNRAPLDDSGMPKDRFSAEMPDATLATLKIQPSEPRDSAVYFCASGRGVYRNYNEQFFGPGTRLTVL.

The chain joins TRBV6-6 to TRBJ2-7, with TRBD1 matching over 7 bases. The CDR3 loop spans 15 amino acids. V lost 6 bases and J lost 2; bases outside the gene matches: 10. The germline CDR1 and CDR2 sequences are MNHNY and SVGAGI (reference sequence). The CDR3 DNA is TGTGCCAGCAGAAAGACAGGGACCGTTCCCTACGAGCAGTACTTC. The encoded protein is CASRKTGTVPYEQYF.